This section outlines one T cell receptor beta chain sequence together with its context. The CDR3 contains 15 residues. Trimming at V came to 6 bases and at J to 2 bases, leaving 7 bases not matched to a gene. Germline values: CDR1 MNHEY, CDR2 SVGAGI. 60 Vbeta and 13 Jbeta primers were used in PCR. The assay was immunoSEQ multiplex PCR, and TCRdb's table has in-frame clones only and misses some. This sample has about 130,000 clones; about 80% occur once, and the top ten carry 5% to 6%. This sample was included in a study of cytomegalovirus exposure and HLA in healthy donors. Study summary: Genotyping showed 81% of a few hundred donors falling in the Caucasian-associated ancestry cluster.

This chain joins TRBV6-5 and TRBJ2-7, with 10 bases matching TRBD2. The origin of this receptor is a man aged 30-40 years in good health and CMV-seronegative. The sample was PBMCs. The CDR3 sequence: CASRYGLAATYEQYF. Here the CDR3 DNA reads TGTGCCAGCAGGTACGGACTAGCGGCTACCTACGAGCAGTACTTC.